The entry below describes one T cell receptor (beta chain). CDR3 length equals 13 residues. V lost 2 bases and J 3 bases, leaving 8 bases between the germline ends. CDR1 is SGHRS, CDR2 YFSETQ, per germline. Using immunoSEQ multiplex PCR, the repertoire was profiled, and TCRdb retains in-frame clones only, with some absent. This sample carries around 96,000 clones, 79% of them seen once, and the ten largest clones take around 6%. This sample is part of a study of glioma-infiltrating T cells after dendritic cell vaccination. The sequence was obtained from a human donor with glioblastoma. Sequenced material: blood, taken before dendritic cell vaccination. The chain carries TRBV5-1 and TRBJ1-1; weak D call: TRBD1 (6 bases). The CDR3 loop reads CASSLGGDTEAFF. The DNA for the CDR3 is TGCGCCAGCAGCTTAGGGGGGGACACTGAAGCTTTCTTT.